This entry lists 14 T cell receptor beta chains sequenced from one sample in a study of T cell changes during pregnancy in multiple sclerosis. TCRdb's copy holds only in-frame clones and misses some; the assay was immunoSEQ multiplex PCR. Found here are approximately 88,000 clones, 90% to 95% of them singletons; the top ten hold 0.85% to 1.2%. The sequenced sample was peripheral blood, obtained in the second trimester of pregnancy. The origin of the receptors is a female donor with multiple sclerosis, enrolled in a pregnancy study.

This clone was recorded once. The chain uses TRBV7-2 and TRBJ1-1; D unclear. Germline-derived CDR1 and CDR2 are SGHTA and FQGNSA. This CDR3 region has 16 residues. Trimming pared 5 bases from V and 7 bases from J, leaving 23 bases between. CDR3 sequence: CASSPWAGRLAGEAFF. The CDR3 DNA follows: TGTGCCAGCAGCCCATGGGCGGGCCGTCTTGCGGGTGAAGCTTTCTTT.

This chain links TRBV19 with TRBJ1-1, with 9 bases identical to TRBD1. This CDR3 has 13 residues. The V gene end was trimmed by 9 bases and the J gene end by 1 base; junction bases not matched to a gene: 3. Per the germline V gene, CDR1 is LNHDA and CDR2 is SQIVND (reference sequence). CDR3 in amino acids: CASRDRANTEAFF. In DNA form, the CDR3 reads TGTGCCAGCCGGGACAGGGCGAACACTGAAGCTTTCTTT. The entire variable domain, with the rest obtained from reference TRBV19 and TRBJ1-1, is as follows: DGGITQSPKYLFRKEGQNVTLSCEQNLNHDAMYWYRQDPGQGLRLIYYSQIVNDFQKGDIAEGYSVSREKKESFPLTVTSAQKNPTAFYLCASRDRANTEAFFGQGTRLTVV.

The V and J genes are TRBV7-9 and TRBJ2-5, with TRBD1 matching 9 bases. The CDR3 spans 17 residues. Germline CDR1 SEHNR, CDR2 FQNEAQ (reference sequence). V lost 7 bases and J lost 1; bases outside the gene matches: 13. The CDR3 DNA reads TGTGCCAGCAACCCTGTACAGGGGGCATTTCGCCAAGAGACCCAGTACTTC. Translation gives CASNPVQGAFRQETQYF.

The V and J genes are TRBV2 and TRBJ1-5, with no clear D. Per the germline V gene, CDR1 is SNHLY and CDR2 is FYNNEI. With 8 bases removed from V and 4 bases from J, the gap between germline ends came to 9 bases. This CDR3 comprises 12 residues. The CDR3 loop is CASQAGNQPQHF. CDR3 nucleotides: TGTGCCAGCCAGGCGGGGAATCAGCCCCAGCATTTT. The full variable domain, rest sourced from reference TRBV2 and TRBJ1-5, is EPEVTQTPSHQVTQMGQEVILRCVPISNHLYFYWYRQILGQKVEFLVSFYNNEISEKSEIFDDQFSVERPDGSNFTLKIRSTKLEDSAMYFCASQAGNQPQHFGDGTRLSIL.

In this sample, this clone turned up once. This sequence joins TRBV10-2 and TRBJ2-1; 10 bases match TRBD2. Germline V CDR1 and CDR2: WSHSY, SAAADI. J was trimmed by 10 bases and V by 8 bases; bases with no gene match: 8. The CDR3 runs to 13 residues. The CDR3 coding sequence is TGCGCCAGCTTGGAACTAGCGGGAACCGAGCAGTTCTTC. Its protein is CASLELAGTEQFF.

The chain carries TRBV14 and TRBJ2-7, with TRBD2 as a possible D gene (6 bases). The germline gives CDR1 SGHDN, CDR2 FVKESK. Trimming left V 1 base short and J 2 bases short, with 12 bases between. CDR3 length: 15 residues. DNA of the CDR3: TGTGCCAGCAGCCAAGTGAGGCGGGGCGCCTACGAGCAGTACTTC. Translation gives CASSQVRRGAYEQYF.

The genes are TRBV27 and TRBJ2-7; possible D gene TRBD1, 5 bases. The CDR3 runs to 13 residues. The germline CDR1 and CDR2 sequences are MNHEY and SMNVEV (reference sequence). V lost 2 bases to trimming and J lost 4 bases, with 9 bases between them. The DNA for the CDR3 is TGTGCCAGCAGTTTAGGCGCAGGGTACGAGCAGTACTTC. This codes for CASSLGAGYEQYF.

The chain recombines TRBV28 with TRBJ2-2, with 13 bases matching TRBD2. Germline V CDR1 and CDR2: MDHEN, SYDVKM. CDR3 size: 16 residues. V was clipped by 7 bases and J by 8 bases; unmatched bases: 10. CDR3 in DNA: TGTGCCAGCAAATTTCTGACTAGCGGGAGGAAGGGGGAGCTGTTTTTT. Translation gives CASKFLTSGRKGELFF.

The chain couples TRBV5-3 to TRBJ2-1, with 8 nucleotides matching TRBD1. TRBV5-3 is placed among ORFs of uncertain function. The J segment lost 4 bases and the V segment lost 1 base, leaving 10 bases of the junction unmatched. The length of the CDR3 is 17 residues. The CDR3 is CARSLRSLDRAYNEQFF. CDR3 sequence (DNA): TGTGCCAGAAGCTTGCGATCTTTGGACAGGGCTTACAATGAGCAGTTCTTC.

V is TRBV6-6 and J is TRBJ2-2; the D gene is possibly TRBD2 (6 bases). The CDR3 loop spans 16 amino acids. The ends were cut back, 0 bases at V and 4 bases at J, with 12 bases in the middle. Germline V gene data show CDR1 as MNHNY and CDR2 as SVGAGI (reference sequence). Here the CDR3 DNA reads TGTGCCAGCAGTTACTCGACGGGGAGGAGCACCGGGGAGCTGTTTTTT. Amino acids: CASSYSTGRSTGELFF.

The chain combines TRBV6-5 with TRBJ2-4; 7 bases align to TRBD1. V was clipped by 6 bases and J by 7 bases; unmatched bases: 6. The germline V gene has CDR1 MNHEY and CDR2 SVGAGI. The CDR3 consists of 13 residues. CDR3 bases: TGTGCCAGCAGAGAGACAGGGCGGAACATTCAGTACTTC. It codes for CASRETGRNIQYF.

The sample holds one count of this clone. The chain carries TRBV28 and TRBJ2-7, with unresolved D. The germline V gene has CDR1 MDHEN and CDR2 SYDVKM. Trimming removed 7 bases at V and 1 base at J, with 8 bases between. CDR3 length: 12 residues. CDR3 amino acids: CASKQQSYEQYF. The CDR3 DNA is TGTGCCAGCAAACAACAGTCCTACGAGCAGTACTTC. The complete variable domain, with remaining parts taken from reference TRBV28 and TRBJ2-7, reads DVKVTQSSRYLVKRTGEKVFLECVQDMDHENMFWYRQDPGLGLRLIYFSYDVKMKEKGDIPEGYSVSREKKERFSLILESASTNQTSMYLCASKQQSYEQYFGPGTRLTVT.

In its sample, this clone was seen a few times. The gene calls are TRBV5-4 and TRBJ1-1, with D perhaps TRBD1 (6 bases). CDR3 size: 14 residues. Germline loops: CDR1 SGHNT, CDR2 YYREEE (reference sequence). Trimming took off 2 bases at V and 0 bases at J, with 8 bases between the two ends. DNA for the CDR3: TGTGCCAGCAGCTTCGGACAGCTGAACACTGAAGCTTTCTTT. This translates into CASSFGQLNTEAFF.

This chain connects TRBV7-9 to TRBJ2-4; 8 positions agree with TRBD1. Germline loops: CDR1 SEHNR, CDR2 FQNEAQ (reference sequence). With V trimmed by 5 bases and J by 0 bases, 15 bases remained unmatched. This CDR3 contains 19 residues. CDR3 region: CASSPPPGQVVRAKNIQYF. The DNA for the CDR3 is TGTGCCAGCAGCCCCCCCCCGGGACAGGTCGTCCGAGCCAAAAACATTCAGTACTTC.